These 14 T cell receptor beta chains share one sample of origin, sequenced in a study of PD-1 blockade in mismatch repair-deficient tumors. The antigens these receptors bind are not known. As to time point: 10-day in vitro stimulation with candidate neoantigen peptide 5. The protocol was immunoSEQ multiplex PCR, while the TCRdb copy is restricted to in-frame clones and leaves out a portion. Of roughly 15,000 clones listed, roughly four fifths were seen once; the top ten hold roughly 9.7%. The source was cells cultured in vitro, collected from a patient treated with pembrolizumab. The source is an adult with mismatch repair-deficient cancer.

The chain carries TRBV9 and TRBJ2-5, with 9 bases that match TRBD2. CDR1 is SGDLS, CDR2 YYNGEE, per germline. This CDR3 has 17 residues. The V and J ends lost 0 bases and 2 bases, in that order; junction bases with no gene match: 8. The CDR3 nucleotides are TGTGCCAGCAGCGTAGGGGCTAGCGGGACGGGGCAAGAGACCCAGTACTTC. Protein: CASSVGASGTGQETQYF.

The CDR3 bases are TGCGCCAGCAGCCAAGATGGGAGGGGAGGTAATGAAAAACTGTTTTTT. Protein product: CASSQDGRGGNEKLFF. The chain joins TRBV4-1 to TRBJ1-4; weak D call: TRBD1 (5 bases). V lost 0 bases and J 4 bases, leaving 12 bases between the germline ends. Per the germline V gene, CDR1 is MGHRA and CDR2 is YSYEKL. This CDR3 is built from 16 residues.

CDR3 sequence: CAWSVSPGANEKLFF. CDR3 sequence (DNA): TGTGCCTGGAGTGTCTCGCCAGGGGCTAATGAAAAACTGTTTTTT. This chain joins TRBV30 and TRBJ1-4; tentative D call: TRBD1 (6 bases). The CDR3 has 15 residues. Per germline, CDR1 GTSNPN and CDR2 SVGIG (reference sequence). V lost 0 bases, J lost 3 bases, and 11 bases lay in between.

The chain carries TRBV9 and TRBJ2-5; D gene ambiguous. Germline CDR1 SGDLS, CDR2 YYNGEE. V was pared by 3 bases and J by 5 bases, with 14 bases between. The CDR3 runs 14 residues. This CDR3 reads CASSGRTSVETQYF. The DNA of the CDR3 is TGTGCCAGCAGCGGTCGGACGTCGGTGGAGACCCAGTACTTC. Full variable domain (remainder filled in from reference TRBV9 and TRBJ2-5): DSGVTQTPKHLITATGQRVTLRCSPRSGDLSVYWYQQSLDQGLQFLIQYYNGEERAKGNILERFSAQQFPDLHSELNLSSLELGDSALYFCASSGRTSVETQYFGPGTRLLVL.

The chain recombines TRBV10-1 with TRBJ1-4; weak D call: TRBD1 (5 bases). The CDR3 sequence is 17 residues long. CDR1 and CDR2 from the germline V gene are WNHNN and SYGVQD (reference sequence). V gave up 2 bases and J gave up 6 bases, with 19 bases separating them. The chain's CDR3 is CASSESNGTGGDEKLFF. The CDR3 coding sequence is TGCGCCAGCAGTGAGAGTAATGGCACAGGTGGAGATGAAAAACTGTTTTTT.

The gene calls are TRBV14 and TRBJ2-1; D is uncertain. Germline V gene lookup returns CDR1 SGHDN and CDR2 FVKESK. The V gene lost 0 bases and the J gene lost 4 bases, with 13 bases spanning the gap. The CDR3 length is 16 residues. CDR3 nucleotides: TGTGCCAGCAGCCAAGAATTGGGTTGGGGATACAATGAGCAGTTCTTC. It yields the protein CASSQELGWGYNEQFF.

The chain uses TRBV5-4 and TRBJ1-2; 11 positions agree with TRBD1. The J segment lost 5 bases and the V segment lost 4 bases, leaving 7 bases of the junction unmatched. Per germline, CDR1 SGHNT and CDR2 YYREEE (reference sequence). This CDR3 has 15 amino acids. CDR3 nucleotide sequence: TGTGCCAGCAGCGTAGGACAGGGGGCAGGGTATGGCTACACCTTC. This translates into CASSVGQGAGYGYTF.

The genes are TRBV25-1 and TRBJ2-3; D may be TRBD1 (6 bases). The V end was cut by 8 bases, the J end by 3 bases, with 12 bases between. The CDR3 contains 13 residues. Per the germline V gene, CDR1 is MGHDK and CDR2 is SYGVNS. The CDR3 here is CASGGLMTDTQYF. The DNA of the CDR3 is TGTGCCAGCGGGGGCCTCATGACAGATACGCAGTATTTT.

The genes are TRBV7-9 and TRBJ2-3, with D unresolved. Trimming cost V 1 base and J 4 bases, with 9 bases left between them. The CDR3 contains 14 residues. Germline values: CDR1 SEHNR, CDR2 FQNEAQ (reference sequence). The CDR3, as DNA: TGTGCCAGCAGCTTAGTTTATAGGGCAGATACGCAGTATTTT. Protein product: CASSLVYRADTQYF.

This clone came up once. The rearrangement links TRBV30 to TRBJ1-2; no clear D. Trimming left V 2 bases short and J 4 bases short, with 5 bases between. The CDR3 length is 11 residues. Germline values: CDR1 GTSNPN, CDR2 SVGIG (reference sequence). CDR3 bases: TGTGCCTGGAGTCCCGGCTATGGCTACACCTTC. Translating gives CAWSPGYGYTF.

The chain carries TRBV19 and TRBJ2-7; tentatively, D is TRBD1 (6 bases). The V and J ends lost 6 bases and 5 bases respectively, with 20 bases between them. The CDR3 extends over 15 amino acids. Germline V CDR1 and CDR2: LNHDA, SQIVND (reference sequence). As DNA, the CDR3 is TGTGCCAGTAGCAAACGAGGGGCAGGGGTGGACGAGCAGTACTTC. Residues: CASSKRGAGVDEQYF. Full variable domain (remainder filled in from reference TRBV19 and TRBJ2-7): DGGITQSPKYLFRKEGQNVTLSCEQNLNHDAMYWYRQDPGQGLRLIYYSQIVNDFQKGDIAEGYSVSREKKESFPLTVTSAQKNPTAFYLCASSKRGAGVDEQYFGPGTRLTVT.

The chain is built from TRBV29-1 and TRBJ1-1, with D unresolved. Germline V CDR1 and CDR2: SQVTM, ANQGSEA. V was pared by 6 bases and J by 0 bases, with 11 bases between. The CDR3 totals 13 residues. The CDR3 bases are TGCAGCGTCCAGAGGGCGATGAACACTGAAGCTTTCTTT. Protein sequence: CSVQRAMNTEAFF.

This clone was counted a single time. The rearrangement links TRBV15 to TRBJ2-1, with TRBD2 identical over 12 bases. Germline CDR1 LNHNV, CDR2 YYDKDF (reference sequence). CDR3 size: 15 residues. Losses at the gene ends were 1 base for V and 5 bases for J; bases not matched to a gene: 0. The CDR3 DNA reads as TGTGCCACCAGCAGAGGGACTAGCGGGGACAATGAGCAGTTCTTC. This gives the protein CATSRGTSGDNEQFF.

The CDR3 bases are TGTGCCAGCAGTGAAAACCCCCGGCGGGACTATGGCTACACCTTC. This gives the protein CASSENPRRDYGYTF. The V call is TRBV6-1, the J call TRBJ1-2; no firm D call. With 2 bases removed from V and 3 bases from J, the gap between germline ends came to 13 bases. Germline values: CDR1 MNHNS, CDR2 SASEGT. CDR3 length equals 15 residues.